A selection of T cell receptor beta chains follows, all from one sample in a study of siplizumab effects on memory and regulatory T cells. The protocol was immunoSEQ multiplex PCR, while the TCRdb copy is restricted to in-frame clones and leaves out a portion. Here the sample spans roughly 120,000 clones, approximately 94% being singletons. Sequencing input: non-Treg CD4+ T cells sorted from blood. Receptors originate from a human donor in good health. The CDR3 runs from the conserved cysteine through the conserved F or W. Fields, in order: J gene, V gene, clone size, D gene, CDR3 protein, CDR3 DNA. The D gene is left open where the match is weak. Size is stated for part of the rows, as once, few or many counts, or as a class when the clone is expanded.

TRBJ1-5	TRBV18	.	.	CASSPTDNQPQHF	TGTGCCAGCTCACCGACGGACAATCAGCCCCAGCATTTT
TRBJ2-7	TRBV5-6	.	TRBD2	CATYSTSGTYEQYF	TGTGCCACCTATTCGACTAGCGGGACCTACGAGCAGTACTTC
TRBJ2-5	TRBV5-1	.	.	CASSLNSLIQETQYF	TGCGCCAGCAGCTTGAATTCGTTAATCCAAGAGACCCAGTACTTC
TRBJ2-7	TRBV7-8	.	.	CASSASDAGYEQYF	TGTGCCAGCAGCGCATCGGATGCGGGCTACGAGCAGTACTTC
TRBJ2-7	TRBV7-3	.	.	CASSFRGLTGSNEQYF	TGTGCCAGCAGCTTTCGGGGCCTCACGGGATCTAACGAGCAGTACTTC
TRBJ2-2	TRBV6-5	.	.	CASRTGTRNTGELFF	TGTGCCAGCAGAACCGGGACACGGAACACCGGGGAGCTGTTTTTT
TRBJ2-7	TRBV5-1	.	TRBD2	CASSLAASGEQYF	TGCGCCAGCAGCTTGGCGGCTAGCGGCGAGCAGTACTTC
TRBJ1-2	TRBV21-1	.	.	CASSKGSFNYGYTF	TGTGCCAGCAGCAAAGGCAGTTTTAACTATGGCTACACCTTC
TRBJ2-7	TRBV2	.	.	CASKISQTYEQYF	TGTGCCAGCAAAATTAGCCAAACCTACGAGCAGTACTTC
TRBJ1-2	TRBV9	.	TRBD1	CASSVVAGGDEDGYTF	TGTGCCAGCAGCGTAGTGGCAGGGGGCGATGAGGATGGCTACACCTTC
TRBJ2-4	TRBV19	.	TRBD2	CASSMASGGQDIQYF	TGTGCCAGTAGTATGGCTAGCGGGGGGCAGGACATTCAGTACTTC
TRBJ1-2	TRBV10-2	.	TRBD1	CASRGQPYGYTF	TGCGCCAGCAGGGGACAGCCCTATGGCTACACCTTC
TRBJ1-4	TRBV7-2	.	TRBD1	CASSFGQGNEKLFF	TGTGCCAGCAGCTTCGGACAGGGGAATGAAAAACTGTTTTTT
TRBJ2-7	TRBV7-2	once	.	CASSLASGLEAYEQYF	TGTGCCAGCAGCTTAGCATCTGGTCTAGAAGCCTACGAGCAGTACTTC
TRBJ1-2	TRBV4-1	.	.	CASSQGGVGHYGYTF	TGCGCCAGCAGCCAGGGAGGGGTAGGGCACTATGGCTACACCTTC
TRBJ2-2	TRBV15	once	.	CATSRGAASVGELFF	TGTGCCACCAGCAGAGGGGCCGCGTCAGTCGGGGAGCTGTTTTTT
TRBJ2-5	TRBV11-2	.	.	CASSSRLAEQETQYF	TGTGCCAGCAGCTCGAGACTCGCGGAACAAGAGACCCAGTACTTC
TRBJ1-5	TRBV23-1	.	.	CASSQSGPFYNQPQHF	TGCGCCAGCAGTCAATCGGGACCTTTTTACAATCAGCCCCAGCATTTT
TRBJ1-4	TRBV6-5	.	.	CASLNEKLFF	TGTGCCAGCCTTAATGAAAAACTGTTTTTT
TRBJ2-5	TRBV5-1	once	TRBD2	CASSLSASGGFRGETQYF	TGCGCCAGCAGCTTGTCGGCTAGCGGGGGGTTCAGAGGGGAGACCCAGTACTTC
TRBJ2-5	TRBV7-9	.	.	CASSLQWETQYF	TGTGCCAGCAGCTTGCAGTGGGAGACCCAGTACTTC
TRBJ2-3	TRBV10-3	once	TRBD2	CAISGTSGRPNTDTQYF	TGTGCCATCAGTGGGACTAGCGGGAGGCCAAACACAGATACGCAGTATTTT
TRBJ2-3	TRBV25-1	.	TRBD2	CASSEGAGGSDTQYF	TGTGCCAGCAGTGAAGGAGCGGGAGGTTCGGATACGCAGTATTTT